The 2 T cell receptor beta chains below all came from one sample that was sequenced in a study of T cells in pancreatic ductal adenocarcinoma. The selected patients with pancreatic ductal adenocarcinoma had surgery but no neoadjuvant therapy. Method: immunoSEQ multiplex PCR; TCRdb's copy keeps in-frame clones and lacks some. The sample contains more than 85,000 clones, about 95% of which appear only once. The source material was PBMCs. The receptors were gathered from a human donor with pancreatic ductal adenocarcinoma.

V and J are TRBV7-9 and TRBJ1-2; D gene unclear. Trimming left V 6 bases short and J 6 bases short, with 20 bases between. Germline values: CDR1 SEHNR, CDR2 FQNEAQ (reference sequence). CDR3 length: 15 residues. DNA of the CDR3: TGTGCCAGCAGGTCCGCCCTGGCCGCCCGGGATGGCTACACCTTC. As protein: CASRSALAARDGYTF.

The CDR3, as DNA: TGTGCCAGCACCTCCGGGGGGGCTAGCGGATACAATGAGCAGTTCTTC. Translating it yields CASTSGGASGYNEQFF. The rearrangement joins TRBV28 to TRBJ2-1; 8 bases fit TRBD2. V trimming: 7 bases; J trimming: 4 bases; junction bases outside the gene matches: 12. Germline loops: CDR1 MDHEN, CDR2 SYDVKM. The CDR3 loop spans 16 amino acids.